The present T cell receptor (beta chain) was sequenced within a study of persistence of HIV-infected CD4 T cells. Overall study: CD4+ T cells responding to CMV or HIV-1 Gag were isolated. Overall study findings and caveats: Bulk TCR data could not be restricted to HIV-1-infected CMV-responding cells.

The stimulus was an HIV-1 Gag 15-mer peptide pool, roughly 1 ug/peptide/mL. Memory cells lacking CD40L and CD69 with high CD45RO were sorted. Donors had undetectable plasma HIV-1 RNA, under 50 copies/mL, for 4+ years. Notes on this clone: Its antigen is unknown.

The immunoSEQ assay was version 4, run in survey mode. Using immunoSEQ multiplex PCR, the repertoire was profiled, and TCRdb retains in-frame clones only, with some absent. The sample contains roughly 60,000 clones, 70% to 75% of which appear only once. CDR3 length: 14 residues. V lost 3 bases to trimming and J lost 10 bases; unmatched junction nucleotides: 11. Per germline, CDR1 MGHDK and CDR2 SYGVNS. The sequence was obtained from an adult man with HIV who was CMV-seropositive. Sample: CD4+ T cells sorted from PBMCs after approximately 19-hour stimulation, taken from a patient who received antiretroviral therapy. The chain uses TRBV25-1 and TRBJ1-1, with 7 nucleotides matching TRBD1. CDR3 in amino acids: CASSERHQTGTAFF. For the CDR3, the DNA is TGTGCCAGCAGTGAGCGACATCAGACAGGGACAGCTTTCTTT.